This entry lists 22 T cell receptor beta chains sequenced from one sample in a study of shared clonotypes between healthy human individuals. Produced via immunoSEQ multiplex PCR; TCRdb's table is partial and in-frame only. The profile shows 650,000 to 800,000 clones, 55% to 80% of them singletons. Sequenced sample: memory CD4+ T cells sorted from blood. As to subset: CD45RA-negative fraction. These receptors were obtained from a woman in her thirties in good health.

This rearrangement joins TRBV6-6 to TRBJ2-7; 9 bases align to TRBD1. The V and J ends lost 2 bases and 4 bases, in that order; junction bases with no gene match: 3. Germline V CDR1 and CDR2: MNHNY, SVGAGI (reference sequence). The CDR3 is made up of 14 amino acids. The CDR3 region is CASSYGQGRYEQYF. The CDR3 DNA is TGTGCCAGCAGTTACGGACAGGGGCGGTACGAGCAGTACTTC.

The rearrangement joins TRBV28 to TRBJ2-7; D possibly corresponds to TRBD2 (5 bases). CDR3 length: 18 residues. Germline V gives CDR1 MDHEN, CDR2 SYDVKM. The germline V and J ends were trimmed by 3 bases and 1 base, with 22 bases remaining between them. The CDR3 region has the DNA TGTGCCAGCAGTTTGTGGGTCATAGAGGCCACGGGGTCCTACGAGCAGTACTTC. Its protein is CASSLWVIEATGSYEQYF.

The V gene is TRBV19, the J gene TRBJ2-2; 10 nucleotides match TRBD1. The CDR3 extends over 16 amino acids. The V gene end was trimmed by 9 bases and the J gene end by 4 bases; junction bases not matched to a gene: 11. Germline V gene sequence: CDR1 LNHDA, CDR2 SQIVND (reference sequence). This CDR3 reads CASINPRTGGTGELFF. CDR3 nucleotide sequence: TGTGCCAGCATTAATCCCAGGACAGGGGGCACCGGGGAGCTGTTTTTT.

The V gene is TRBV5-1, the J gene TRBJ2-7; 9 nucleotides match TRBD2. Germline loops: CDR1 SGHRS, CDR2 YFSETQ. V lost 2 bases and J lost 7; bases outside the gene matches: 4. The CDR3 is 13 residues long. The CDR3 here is CASSFGTSWEQYF. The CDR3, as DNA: TGCGCCAGCAGCTTCGGGACTAGCTGGGAGCAGTACTTC.

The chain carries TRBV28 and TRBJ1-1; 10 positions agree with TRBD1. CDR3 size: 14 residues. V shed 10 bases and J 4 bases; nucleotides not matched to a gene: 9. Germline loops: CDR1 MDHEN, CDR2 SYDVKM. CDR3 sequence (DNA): TGTGCCACTGGACAGGGGGGGATTGGCACTGAAGCTTTCTTT. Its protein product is CATGQGGIGTEAFF.

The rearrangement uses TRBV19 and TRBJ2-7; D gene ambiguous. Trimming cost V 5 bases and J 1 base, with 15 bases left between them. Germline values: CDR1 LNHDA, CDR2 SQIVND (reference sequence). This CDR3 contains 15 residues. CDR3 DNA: TGTGCCAGTAGTGCAGGTTTCGATTCTTCCTACGAGCAGTACTTC. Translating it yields CASSAGFDSSYEQYF.

The CDR3 DNA sequence: TGTGCCAGCAGCTCTCTAGCGGGAGCCTACAATGAGCAGTTCTTC. It translates to CASSSLAGAYNEQFF. The chain carries TRBV14 and TRBJ2-1; 10 nucleotides align to TRBD2. V shed 5 bases and J 2 bases; nucleotides not matched to a gene: 3. CDR3 length equals 15 residues. Germline-derived CDR1 and CDR2 are SGHDN and FVKESK.

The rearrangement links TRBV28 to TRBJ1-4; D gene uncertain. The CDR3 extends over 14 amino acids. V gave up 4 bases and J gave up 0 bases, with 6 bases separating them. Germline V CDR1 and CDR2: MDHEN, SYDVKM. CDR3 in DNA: TGTGCCAGCAGTTGGGGTGCAACTAATGAAAAACTGTTTTTT. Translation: CASSWGATNEKLFF.

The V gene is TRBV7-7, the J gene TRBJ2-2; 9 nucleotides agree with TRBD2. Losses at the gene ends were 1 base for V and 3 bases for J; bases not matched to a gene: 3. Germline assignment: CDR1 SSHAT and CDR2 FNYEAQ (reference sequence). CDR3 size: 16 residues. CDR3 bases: TGTGCCAGCAGCTTAGTAGCGGGAGCTTACACCGGGGAGCTGTTTTTT. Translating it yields CASSLVAGAYTGELFF.

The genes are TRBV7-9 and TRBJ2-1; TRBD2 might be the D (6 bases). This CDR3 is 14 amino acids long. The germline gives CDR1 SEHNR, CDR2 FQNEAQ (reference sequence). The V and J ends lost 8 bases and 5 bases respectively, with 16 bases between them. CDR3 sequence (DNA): TGTGCCAGCCTATCTAGCGTTGAGCACAATGAGCAGTTCTTC. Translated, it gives CASLSSVEHNEQFF.

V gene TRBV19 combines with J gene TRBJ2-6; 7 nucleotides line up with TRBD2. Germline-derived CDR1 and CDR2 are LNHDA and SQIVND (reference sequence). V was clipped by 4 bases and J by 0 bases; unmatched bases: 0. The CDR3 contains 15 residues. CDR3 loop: CASSREGSGANVLTF. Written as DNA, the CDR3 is TGTGCCAGTAGTAGGGAGGGCTCTGGGGCCAACGTCCTGACTTTC. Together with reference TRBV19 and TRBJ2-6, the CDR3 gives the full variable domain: DGGITQSPKYLFRKEGQNVTLSCEQNLNHDAMYWYRQDPGQGLRLIYYSQIVNDFQKGDIAEGYSVSREKKESFPLTVTSAQKNPTAFYLCASSREGSGANVLTFGAGSRLTVL.

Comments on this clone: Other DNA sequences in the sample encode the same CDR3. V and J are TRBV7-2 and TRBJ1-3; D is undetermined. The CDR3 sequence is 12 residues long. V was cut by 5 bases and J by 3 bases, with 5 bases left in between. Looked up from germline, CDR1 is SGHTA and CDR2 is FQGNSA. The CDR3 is CASSPSGNTIYF. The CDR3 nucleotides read TGTGCCAGCAGCCCAAGTGGAAACACCATATATTTT.

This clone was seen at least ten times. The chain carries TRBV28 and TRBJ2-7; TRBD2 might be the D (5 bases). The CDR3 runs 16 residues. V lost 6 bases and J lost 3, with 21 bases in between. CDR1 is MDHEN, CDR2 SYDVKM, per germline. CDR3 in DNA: TGTGCCAGCAGCCCCCTTCGGAAGAAGAGGGTCTACGAGCAGTACTTC. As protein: CASSPLRKKRVYEQYF.

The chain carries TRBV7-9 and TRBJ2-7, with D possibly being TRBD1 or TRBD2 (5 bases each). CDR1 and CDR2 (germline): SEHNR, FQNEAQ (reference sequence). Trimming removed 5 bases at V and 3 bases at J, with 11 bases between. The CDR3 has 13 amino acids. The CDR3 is CASSVGRRYEQYF. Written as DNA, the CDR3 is TGTGCCAGCAGCGTGGGACGCCGCTACGAGCAGTACTTC.

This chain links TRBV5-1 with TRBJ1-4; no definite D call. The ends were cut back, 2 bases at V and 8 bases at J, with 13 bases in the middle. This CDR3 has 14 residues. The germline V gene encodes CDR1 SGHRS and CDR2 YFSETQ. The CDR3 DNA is TGCGCCAGCAGCTTAGACCACAATGAGGAAAAACTGTTTTTT. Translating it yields CASSLDHNEEKLFF.

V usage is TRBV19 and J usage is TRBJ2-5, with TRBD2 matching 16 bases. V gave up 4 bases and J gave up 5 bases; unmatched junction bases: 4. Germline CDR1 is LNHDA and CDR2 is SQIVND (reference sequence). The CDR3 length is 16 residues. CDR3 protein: CASSKGGLAGGETQYF. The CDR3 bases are TGTGCCAGTAGTAAAGGGGGACTAGCGGGAGGGGAGACCCAGTACTTC.

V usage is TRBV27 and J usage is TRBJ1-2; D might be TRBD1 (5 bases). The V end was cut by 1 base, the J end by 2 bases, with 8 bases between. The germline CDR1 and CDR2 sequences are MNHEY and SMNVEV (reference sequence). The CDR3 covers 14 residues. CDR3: CASSLFAGNYGYTF. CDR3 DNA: TGTGCCAGCAGTTTATTCGCAGGGAACTATGGCTACACCTTC.

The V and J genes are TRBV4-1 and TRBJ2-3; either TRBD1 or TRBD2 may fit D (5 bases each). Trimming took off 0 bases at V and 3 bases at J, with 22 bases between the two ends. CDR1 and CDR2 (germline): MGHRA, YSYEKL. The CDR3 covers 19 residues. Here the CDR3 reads CASSQDLVTGRTRTDTQYF. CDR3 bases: TGCGCCAGCAGCCAAGATTTGGTTACGGGGCGAACGAGAACAGATACGCAGTATTTT.

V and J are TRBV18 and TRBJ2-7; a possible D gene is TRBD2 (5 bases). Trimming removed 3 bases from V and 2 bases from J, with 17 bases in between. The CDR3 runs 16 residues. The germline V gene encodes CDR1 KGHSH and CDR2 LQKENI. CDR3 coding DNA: TGTGCCAGCTCACCTCCCGGGCGGGCTTTGACCTACGAGCAGTACTTC. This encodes CASSPPGRALTYEQYF. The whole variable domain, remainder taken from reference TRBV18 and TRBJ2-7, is NAGVMQNPRHLVRRRGQEARLRCSPMKGHSHVYWYRQLPEEGLKFMVYLQKENIIDESGMPKERFSAEFPKEGPSILRIQQVVRGDSAAYFCASSPPGRALTYEQYFGPGTRLTVT.

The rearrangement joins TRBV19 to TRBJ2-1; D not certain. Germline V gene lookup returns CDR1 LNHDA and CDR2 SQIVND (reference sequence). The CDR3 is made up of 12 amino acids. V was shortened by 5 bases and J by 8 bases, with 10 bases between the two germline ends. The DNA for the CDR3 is TGTGCCAGTAGTCCCCGTACGGATGAGCAGTTCTTC. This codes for CASSPRTDEQFF. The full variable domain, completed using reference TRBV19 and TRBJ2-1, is DGGITQSPKYLFRKEGQNVTLSCEQNLNHDAMYWYRQDPGQGLRLIYYSQIVNDFQKGDIAEGYSVSREKKESFPLTVTSAQKNPTAFYLCASSPRTDEQFFGPGTRLTVL.

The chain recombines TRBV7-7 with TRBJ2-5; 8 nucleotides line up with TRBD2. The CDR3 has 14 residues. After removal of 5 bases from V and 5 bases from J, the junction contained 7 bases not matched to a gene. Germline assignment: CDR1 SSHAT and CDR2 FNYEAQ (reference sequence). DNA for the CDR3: TGTGCCAGCAGCAAAGAAGGCGGGAGGGAGACCCAGTACTTC. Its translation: CASSKEGGRETQYF.

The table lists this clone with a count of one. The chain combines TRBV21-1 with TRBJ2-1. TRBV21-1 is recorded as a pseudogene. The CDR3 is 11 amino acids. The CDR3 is CHGARYNEQFF. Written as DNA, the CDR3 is TGTCACGGGGCTAGATACAATGAGCAGTTCTTC.